The source of this T cell receptor (beta chain) is a study of blood T cell repertoires in COVID-19. Study details: From the United States, Italy and Spain came samples of acute and convalescent COVID-19.

The germline V gene has CDR1 SQVTM and CDR2 ANQGSEA. V dropped 1 base and J dropped 1 base, with 10 bases sitting between them. This CDR3 is 14 amino acids long. Grouping used clinical history reported by participants in a survey and questionnaire. Original processing notes: For nucleated cells, counts were estimated from reference gene primer amplification. Here immunoSEQ multiplex PCR was the method, and the copy in TCRdb shows in-frame clones only, minus some. Clone size and the V and J calls come from that table; the DNA yielded D and trimming. The data show about 220,000 clones, approximately 90% seen once.

The rearrangement joins TRBV29-1 to TRBJ1-2; D gene unclear. This TCR derives from a woman in her 40s with acute COVID-19. The material sequenced was PBMCs or T cells enriched from blood (not recorded which). The chain's CDR3 is CSVEARRFNYGYTF. CDR3 DNA: TGCAGCGTTGAAGCAAGGCGGTTTAACTATGGCTACACCTTC.